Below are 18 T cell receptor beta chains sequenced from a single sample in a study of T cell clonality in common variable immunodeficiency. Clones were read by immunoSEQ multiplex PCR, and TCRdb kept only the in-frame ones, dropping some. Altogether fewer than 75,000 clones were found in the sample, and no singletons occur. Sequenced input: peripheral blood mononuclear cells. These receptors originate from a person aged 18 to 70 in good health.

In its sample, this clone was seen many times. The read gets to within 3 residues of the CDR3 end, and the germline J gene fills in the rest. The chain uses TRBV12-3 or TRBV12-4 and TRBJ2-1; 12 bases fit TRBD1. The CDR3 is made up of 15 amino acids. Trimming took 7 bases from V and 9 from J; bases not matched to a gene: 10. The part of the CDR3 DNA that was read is TGTGCCAGCACCTTACGGGGACAGGGGGCTAGTGAG. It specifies CASTLRGQGASE. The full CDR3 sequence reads CASTLRGQGASEQFF.

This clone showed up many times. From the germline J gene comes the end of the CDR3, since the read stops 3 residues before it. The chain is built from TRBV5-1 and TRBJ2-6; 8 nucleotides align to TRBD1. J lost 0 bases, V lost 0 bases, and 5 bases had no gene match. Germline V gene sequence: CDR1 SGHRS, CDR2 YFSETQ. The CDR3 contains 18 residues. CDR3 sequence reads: CASSLGYRGDSGANVLTF. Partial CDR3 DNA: TGCGCCAGCAGCTTGGGTTACAGGGGGGACTCTGGGGCCAACGTC.

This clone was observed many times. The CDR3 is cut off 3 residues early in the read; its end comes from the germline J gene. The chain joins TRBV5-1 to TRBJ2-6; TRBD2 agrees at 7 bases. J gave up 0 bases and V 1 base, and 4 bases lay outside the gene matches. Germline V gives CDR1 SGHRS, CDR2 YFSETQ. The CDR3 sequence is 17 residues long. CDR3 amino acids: CASSLRRTSSGANVLTF. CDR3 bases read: TGCGCCAGCAGCTTGAGACGGACTAGCTCTGGGGCCAACGTC.

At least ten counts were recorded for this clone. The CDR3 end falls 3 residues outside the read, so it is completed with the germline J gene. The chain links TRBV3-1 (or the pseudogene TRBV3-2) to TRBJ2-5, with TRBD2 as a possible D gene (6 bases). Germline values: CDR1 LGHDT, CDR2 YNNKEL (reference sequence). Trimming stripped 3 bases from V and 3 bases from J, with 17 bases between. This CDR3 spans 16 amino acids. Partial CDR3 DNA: TGTGCCAGCAGCCACCTCGGGGGAGTCGTAAAAGAGACC. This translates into CASSHLGGVVKET. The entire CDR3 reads CASSHLGGVVKETQYF.

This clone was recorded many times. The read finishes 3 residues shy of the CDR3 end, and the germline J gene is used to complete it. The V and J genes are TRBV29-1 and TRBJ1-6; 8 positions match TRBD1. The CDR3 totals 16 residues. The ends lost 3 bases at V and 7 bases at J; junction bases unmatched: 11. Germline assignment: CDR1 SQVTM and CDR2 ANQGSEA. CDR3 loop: CSVEGRGRDGNSPLHF. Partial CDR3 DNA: TGCAGCGTTGAGGGCAGGGGGCGGGATGGCAATTCACCC.

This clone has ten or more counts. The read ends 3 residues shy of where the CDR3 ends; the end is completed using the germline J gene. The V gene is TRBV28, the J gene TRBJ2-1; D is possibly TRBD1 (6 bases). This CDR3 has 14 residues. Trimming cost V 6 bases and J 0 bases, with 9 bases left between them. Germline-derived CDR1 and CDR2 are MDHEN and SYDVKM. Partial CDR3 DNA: TGTGCCAGCAGCACAGGGAGCTCCTACAATGAG. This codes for CASSTGSSYNE. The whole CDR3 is CASSTGSSYNEQFF.

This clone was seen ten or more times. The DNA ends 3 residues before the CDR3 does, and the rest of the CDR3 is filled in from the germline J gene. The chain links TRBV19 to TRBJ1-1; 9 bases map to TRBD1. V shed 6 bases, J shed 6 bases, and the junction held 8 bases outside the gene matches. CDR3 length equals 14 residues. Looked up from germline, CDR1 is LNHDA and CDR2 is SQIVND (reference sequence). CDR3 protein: CASRTGQGMAEAFF. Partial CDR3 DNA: TGTGCCAGTAGAACGGGACAGGGAATGGCTGAA.

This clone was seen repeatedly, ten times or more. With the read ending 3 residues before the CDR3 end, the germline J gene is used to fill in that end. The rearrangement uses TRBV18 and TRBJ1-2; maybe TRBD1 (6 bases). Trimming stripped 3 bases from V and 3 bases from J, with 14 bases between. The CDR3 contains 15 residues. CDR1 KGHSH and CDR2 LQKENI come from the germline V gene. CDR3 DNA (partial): TGTGCCAGCTCACCGCAAGGGACAAGCGACTATGGC. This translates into CASSPQGTSDYG. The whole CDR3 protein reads CASSPQGTSDYGYTF.

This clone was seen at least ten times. The covered CDR3 bases are TGCGCCAGCAGCGTCACGCTAGCGGATTACAATGAG. It is translated as CASSVTLADYNE. The whole CDR3 is CASSVTLADYNEQFF. The genes are TRBV5-1 and TRBJ2-1, with 7 nucleotides matching TRBD2. The read ends 3 residues before the CDR3 terminus; that terminus is restored from the germline J gene. With 4 bases clipped from V and 4 bases from J, the junction kept 8 bases outside the gene matches. This CDR3 is built from 15 residues. CDR1 and CDR2 from the germline V gene are SGHRS and YFSETQ.

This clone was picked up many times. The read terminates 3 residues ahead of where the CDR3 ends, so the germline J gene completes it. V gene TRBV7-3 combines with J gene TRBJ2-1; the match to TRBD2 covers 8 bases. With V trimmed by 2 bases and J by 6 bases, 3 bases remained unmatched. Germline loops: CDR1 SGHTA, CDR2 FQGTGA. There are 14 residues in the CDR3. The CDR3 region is CASSLAGGLNEQFF. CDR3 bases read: TGTGCCAGCAGCTTAGCGGGGGGTCTCAATGAG.

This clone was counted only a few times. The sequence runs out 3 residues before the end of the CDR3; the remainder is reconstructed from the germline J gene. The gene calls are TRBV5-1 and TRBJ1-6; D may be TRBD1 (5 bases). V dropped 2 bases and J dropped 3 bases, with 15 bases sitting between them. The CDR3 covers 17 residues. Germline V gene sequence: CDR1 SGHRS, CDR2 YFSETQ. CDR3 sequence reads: CASSFRVRVRYNSPLHF. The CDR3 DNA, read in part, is TGCGCCAGCAGCTTTCGAGTCAGGGTACGCTATAATTCACCC.

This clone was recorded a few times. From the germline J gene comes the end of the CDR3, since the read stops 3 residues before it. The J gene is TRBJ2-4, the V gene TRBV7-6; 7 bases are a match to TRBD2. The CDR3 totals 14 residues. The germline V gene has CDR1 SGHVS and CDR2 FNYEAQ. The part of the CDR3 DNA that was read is TGTGCCAGCAGCTTAGAGGGAGGGGTTGGAGGT. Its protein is CASSLEGGVGG. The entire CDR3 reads CASSLEGGVGGQYF.

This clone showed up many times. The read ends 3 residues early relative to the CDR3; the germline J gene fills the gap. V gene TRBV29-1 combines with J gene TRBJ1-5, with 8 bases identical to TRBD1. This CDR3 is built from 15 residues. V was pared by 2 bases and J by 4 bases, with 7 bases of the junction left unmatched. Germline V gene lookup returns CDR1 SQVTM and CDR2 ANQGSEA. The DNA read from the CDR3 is TGCAGCGTTGAATTTTCGGGACAGGAAAATCAGCCC. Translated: CSVEFSGQENQP. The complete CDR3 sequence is CSVEFSGQENQPQHF. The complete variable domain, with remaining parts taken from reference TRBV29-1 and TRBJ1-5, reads SAVISQKPSRDICQRGTSLTIQCQVDSQVTMMFWYRQQPGQSLTLIATANQGSEATYESGFVIDKFPISRPNLTFSTLTVSNMSPEDSSIYLCSVEFSGQENQPQHFGDGTRLSIL.

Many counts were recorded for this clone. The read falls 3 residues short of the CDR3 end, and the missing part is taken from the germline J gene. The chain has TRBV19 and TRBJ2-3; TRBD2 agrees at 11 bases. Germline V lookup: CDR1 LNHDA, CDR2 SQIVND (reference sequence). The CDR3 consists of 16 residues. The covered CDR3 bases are TGTGCCAGTAGGGTCTCCGGGACTAGCGGCCCCGCGGCG. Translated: CASRVSGTSGPAA. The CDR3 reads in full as CASRVSGTSGPAAQYF.

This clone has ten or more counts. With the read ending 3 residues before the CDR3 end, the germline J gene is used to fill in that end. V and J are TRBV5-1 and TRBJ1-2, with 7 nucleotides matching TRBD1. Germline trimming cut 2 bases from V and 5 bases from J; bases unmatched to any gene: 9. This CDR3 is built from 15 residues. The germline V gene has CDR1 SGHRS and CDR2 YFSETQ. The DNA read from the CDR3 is TGCGCCAGCAGCTTTGGACAGGCGCAGACGTATGGC. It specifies CASSFGQAQTYG. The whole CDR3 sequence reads CASSFGQAQTYGYTF.

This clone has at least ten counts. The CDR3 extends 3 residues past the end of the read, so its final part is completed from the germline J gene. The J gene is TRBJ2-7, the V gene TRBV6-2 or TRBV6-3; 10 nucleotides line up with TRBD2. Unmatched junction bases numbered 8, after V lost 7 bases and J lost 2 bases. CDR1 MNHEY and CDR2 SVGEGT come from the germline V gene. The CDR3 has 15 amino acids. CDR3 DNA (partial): TGTGCCAGCAACCAATGGACTAGCGGAACCTACGAG. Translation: CASNQWTSGTYE. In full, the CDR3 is CASNQWTSGTYEQYF.

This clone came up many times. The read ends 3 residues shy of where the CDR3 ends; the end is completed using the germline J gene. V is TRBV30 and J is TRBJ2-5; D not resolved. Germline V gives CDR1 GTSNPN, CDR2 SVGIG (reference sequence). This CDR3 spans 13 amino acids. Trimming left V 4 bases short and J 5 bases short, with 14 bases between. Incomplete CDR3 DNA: TGTGCCTGGACCGGCCCCAGGTGGGAGACC. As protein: CAWTGPRWET. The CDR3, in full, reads CAWTGPRWETQYF.

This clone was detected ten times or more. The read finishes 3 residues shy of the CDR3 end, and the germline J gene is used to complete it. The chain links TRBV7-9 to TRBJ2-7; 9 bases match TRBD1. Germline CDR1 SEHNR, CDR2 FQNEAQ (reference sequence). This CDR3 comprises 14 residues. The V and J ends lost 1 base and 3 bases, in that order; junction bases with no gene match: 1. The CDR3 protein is CASSLGGQGYEQYF. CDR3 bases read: TGTGCCAGCAGCTTAGGGGGACAGGGCTACGAG.